These 11 T cell receptor beta chains were all obtained from the same sample, sequenced in a study of T cell repertoires in cytomegalovirus infection. TCRdb reanalysed the reads using MiXCR and keeps one entry per CDR3 protein. The table includes approximately 500,000 distinct CDR3 sequences, approximately 16% detected once. Specimen: CD8+ T cells from PBMCs. These receptors were obtained from a human donor in good health (CMV status not recorded). Some clones in this sample may be carry-over from other donors' samples.

This clonotype appeared many times. The V and J genes are TRBV7-6 and TRBJ1-6; no definite D call. The germline gives CDR1 SGHVS, CDR2 FNYEAQ. V lost 0 bases, J lost 9 bases, and 6 bases lay in between. There are 13 residues in the CDR3. CDR3 sequence: CASSLASGSPLHF. In nucleotides, the CDR3 is TGTGCCAGCAGCTTAGCGTCGGGTTCACCCCTCCACTTT.

This clonotype was detected only a few times. The chain uses TRBV5-4 and TRBJ2-7; 7 nucleotides agree with TRBD1. Per the germline V gene, CDR1 is SGHNT and CDR2 is YYREEE (reference sequence). The CDR3 sequence is 15 residues long. The ends lost 2 bases at V and 3 bases at J; junction bases unmatched: 8. CDR3 bases: TGTGCCAGCAGCTTAGACAGGGTTGGAGGCTACGAGCAGTACTTC. This codes for CASSLDRVGGYEQYF.

This chain connects TRBV12-3 or TRBV12-4 to TRBJ1-1; 8 bases are shared with TRBD1. This CDR3 comprises 16 residues. V lost 8 bases and J lost 0; bases outside the gene matches: 11. CDR3 protein: CASGPQGASMNTEAFF. In nucleotides, the CDR3 is TGTGCCAGCGGACCTCAGGGGGCATCCATGAACACTGAAGCTTTCTTT.

This clonotype occurred many times. V is TRBV11-2 and J is TRBJ2-1; 9 nucleotides align to TRBD2. From germline, CDR1 is SGHAT and CDR2 FQNNGV. With 0 bases clipped from V and 3 bases from J, the junction kept 3 bases outside the gene matches. The CDR3 sequence is 16 residues long. The CDR3 nucleotides are TGTGCCAGCAGCTTAGATTTACTAGCGGGCTACAATGAGCAGTTCTTC. This encodes CASSLDLLAGYNEQFF.

In its sample, this clonotype was seen a few times. The chain recombines TRBV2 with TRBJ2-7; 9 bases line up with TRBD1. The V segment lost 3 bases and the J segment 5 bases; nucleotides outside the gene matches: 8. Germline-derived CDR1 and CDR2 are SNHLY and FYNNEI. The CDR3 extends over 15 amino acids. In DNA, the CDR3 is TGTGCCAGCAGTGATCGGACAGGGGTGTCTCACGAGCAGTACTTC. Amino acids: CASSDRTGVSHEQYF.

This clonotype was observed at least ten times. The chain is built from TRBV7-6 and TRBJ1-2, with TRBD1 matching over 7 bases. This CDR3 spans 15 amino acids. V gave up 0 bases and J gave up 8 bases; unmatched junction bases: 9. CDR1 SGHVS and CDR2 FNYEAQ come from the germline V gene. The CDR3 reads CASSLAGGRLSGYTF. CDR3 sequence (DNA): TGTGCCAGCAGCTTAGCAGGGGGCAGGCTCAGCGGCTACACCTTC.

Many counts were recorded for this clonotype. The chain joins TRBV11-2 to TRBJ1-5; no clear D gene. The CDR3 loop spans 13 amino acids. The germline V and J ends were trimmed by 2 bases and 5 bases, with 7 bases remaining between them. Germline CDR1 and CDR2: SGHAT and FQNNGV. The CDR3: CASSLSLDQPQHF. DNA for the CDR3: TGTGCCAGCAGCTTATCTTTGGATCAGCCCCAGCATTTT.

In its sample, this clonotype was seen many times. V gene TRBV6-6 combines with J gene TRBJ2-3, with 9 bases matching TRBD2. J lost 6 bases, V lost 0 bases, and 19 bases had no gene match. CDR3 length equals 20 residues. CDR1 is MNHNY, CDR2 SVGAGI, per germline (reference sequence). The CDR3 spells CASSYSTDWASGDSRDTQYF. CDR3 bases: TGTGCCAGCAGTTACTCGACAGATTGGGCTAGCGGGGATTCTCGGGATACGCAGTATTTT.

In this sample, this clonotype turned up a few times. The chain joins TRBV20-1 to TRBJ1-2; no reliable D call. The CDR3 contains 13 residues. Germline CDR1 reads DFQATT; CDR2 reads SNEGSKA (reference sequence). The V and J ends lost 0 bases and 5 bases respectively, with 10 bases between them. CDR3 nucleotide sequence: TGCAGTGCTAGAGATTTAGGCAGTTATGGCTACACCTTC. This sequence encodes CSARDLGSYGYTF.

This clonotype was detected many times. This chain connects TRBV7-2 to TRBJ1-1; D might be TRBD1 (5 bases). CDR1 and CDR2 (germline): SGHTA, FQGNSA. The CDR3 has 17 amino acids. V lost 3 bases, J lost 1 base, and 18 bases lay in between. The CDR3: CASSFLGKPGGNTEAFF. The CDR3 DNA sequence: TGTGCCAGCAGCTTTTTAGGGAAGCCCGGGGGGAACACTGAAGCTTTCTTT.

This clonotype was detected ten times or more. In nucleotides, the CDR3 is TGTGCCAGCACGGGCAGGGGTGGCAATCAGCCCCAGCATTTT. It is translated as CASTGRGGNQPQHF. V usage is TRBV28 and J usage is TRBJ1-5, with D possibly being TRBD1 (6 bases). V gave up 7 bases and J gave up 2 bases, with 12 bases separating them. The CDR3 is 14 residues long. CDR1 is MDHEN and CDR2 is SYDVKM in the germline V gene.